This T cell receptor beta chain was identified during a study of blood T cell repertoires in COVID-19. Study details: The United States, Italy and Spain provided the acute and convalescent COVID-19 samples. Sources were T cells, B-cell-depleted T cells, or PBMCs; the material itself was cDNA or gDNA.

The CDR3 extends over 16 amino acids. With 0 bases clipped from V and 4 bases from J, the junction kept 7 bases outside the gene matches. The V gene's germline CDR1 is SGHRS and CDR2 YFSETQ. This clone was seen a handful of times. How the authors handled the data: Counts of nucleated cells, estimated from reference gene primer amplification, were obtained. Generated by immunoSEQ multiplex PCR, the TCRdb table keeps only in-frame clones and is missing some. The DNA gave D and trimming, while V, J and clone size come from that table. Of about 240,000 clones listed, 85% are singletons. The genes are TRBV5-1 and TRBJ1-1; 9 positions match TRBD1. The sample taken for sequencing was peripheral blood. The sequence was obtained from an older woman with active or convalescent COVID-19. The CDR3 DNA reads TGCGCCAGCAGCTTGGGGGACAGGGTGGGTGTCACTGAAGCTTTCTTT. Translating gives CASSLGDRVGVTEAFF.